The T cell receptor (beta chain) described here comes from a study of T-cell memory formation after mild COVID-19 (dated by TCRdb to about 2021). Regarding the study in general: TCR sequence clusters from the two donors were largely donor specific. T-cell clones expanding and contracting after mild COVID-19 in two donors were tracked by longitudinal TCRalpha and TCRbeta repertoire sequencing. The cohort was made up of two young adult volunteers, one female and one male, who were previously healthy. What the study reported, not specific to this receptor: From day 15 to 85, contracting clones showed balanced CD4/CD8 phenotypes, whereas a second wave of clones that expanded from day 15 to 37 leaned towards CD4+. Contracting CD4+ clones appeared mostly in the CM and EM memory subsets, whereas CD8+ clones were enriched in EMRA. The study included only a couple of mild cases, and larger cohorts that include severe cases with pre-infection samples were judged to be necessary. Some responding clones were detected in pre-infection memory, which suggested that pre-existing cross-reactive memory T cells had joined the SARS-CoV-2 response. SARS-CoV-2 specificity of the second-wave clones peaking on day 37 was not confirmed.

PBMCs were isolated by Ficoll-Paque density gradient centrifugation. TCRdb shows the sequencer as Illumina NovaSeq 6000. Using 5'RACE with constant-segment primers, TCRalpha and TCRbeta cDNA libraries were constructed, with sample barcodes and unique molecular identifiers added in the process. RNA was extracted from every sample with Trizol reagent. Amplification of the libraries took two PCR steps, and the second step added a second sample barcode plus Illumina TruSeq adapters. Sequencing of libraries was performed on an Illumina NovaSeq with 2 x 150 bp paired-end reads. Concerning the study's data processing: Reads were demultiplexed and collapsed into UMI-guided consensus sequences with migec v1.2.7. With mixcr v2.1.11, UMI consensuses were aligned to TRA and TRB V and J templates and assembled into clonotypes. Clonotypes were classified as expanded or contracted when called significant by both edgeR and NoisET, with noise models trained on biological replicates. For edgeR calls, the cutoffs were a false discovery rate-adjusted p below 0.01 and a log2 fold-change threshold of 1. As an exploratory analysis of dynamics, PCA with hierarchical clustering was applied to max-normalized trajectories of the 1000 most abundant clonotypes. Each responding clone was given a CD4 or CD8 phenotype based on the CD4+ and CD8+ repertoires, which had been sequenced separately. TCRdb cleaned the public reads at Q25 with fastp, built clones with MiXCR and kept in-frame beta chains. For every CDR3 protein sequence, its rows merge into one entry that carries the most common genes and DNA. TCRdb's processing, not the authors' own work, is the source of the V and J calls. The sample has 110,000 to 150,000 distinct CDR3 sequences on record, under 30% of them singletons. The ten largest clones represent roughly a quarter of the sample.

Here V drops 2 bases and J drops 2 bases, and the junction holds 3 bases not matched to any gene. The CDR3 runs 15 amino acids, cysteine and phenylalanine included. The only DNA kept is the CDR3, 45 bases in frame from the first base. The germline V gene provides CDR1 SGHTA and CDR2 FQGNSA. On this clonotype itself: Its antigen has not been determined. There are no base qualities to consult, and no much larger clone falls within one base.

In this chain, TRBV7-2 is recombined with TRBJ2-1, and 7 bases in between align with TRBD1. The TCR originated in an adult woman who had mild COVID-19 (a few samples of this study predate the infection). The sample titles of this study are shuffled in the database, so cell type and time point are left out; the donor was told from shared clones. Sample: PBMCs or a T cell subset sorted from them (not recorded which). The nucleotides are TGTGCCAGCAGCTTATCGGACAGGCCCTACAATGAGCAGTTCTTC. Its amino acids are CASSLSDRPYNEQFF.